The rows below give T cell receptor beta chains drawn from one sample of a study of PD-L1 blockade in urothelial cancer. Measured with immunoSEQ multiplex PCR; TCRdb has only the in-frame clones, and not every one. Here the sample spans some 80,000 clones, about nine tenths being singletons. This sample comprised PBMCs, obtained around atezolizumab (anti-PD-L1) treatment. Receptors were obtained from a woman in her seventies with urothelial cancer. The CDR3 runs from the conserved cysteine through the conserved F or W. D genes are given only for firm matches. Some rows mark clone size as missing; the rest say once, few, many or name a class of expanded clone.

>once|-|TRBV29-1|TRBJ2-5
CSVHWGVGETQYF
TGCAGCGTTCATTGGGGAGTAGGAGAGACCCAGTACTTC
>-|-|TRBV2|TRBJ2-7
CASSEGGHPYF
TGTGCCAGCAGTGAGGGTGGGCATCCGTACTTC
>once|-|TRBV19|TRBJ2-7
CASSLGSKTNEQYF
TGTGCCAGTAGTCTAGGAAGTAAAACTAACGAGCAGTACTTC
>-|-|TRBV2|TRBJ1-2
CASSEEVEIYGYTF
TGTGCCAGCAGTGAAGAGGTGGAGATCTATGGCTACACCTTC
>-|TRBD2|TRBV7-6|TRBJ2-2
CASSHAAGGLNTGELFF
TGTGCCAGCAGCCACGCAGCGGGGGGCCTTAACACCGGGGAGCTGTTTTTT
>-|TRBD1|TRBV9|TRBJ2-7
CASSQGQGYEQYF
TGTGCCAGCAGCCAGGGACAGGGCTACGAGCAGTACTTC
>-|-|TRBV14|TRBJ2-3
CASSRTDTDTQYF
TGTGCCAGCAGCCGTACAGACACAGATACGCAGTATTTT
>once|TRBD1|TRBV4-2|TRBJ1-4
CASSQGRQGRVQKLFF
TGTGCCAGCAGCCAAGGAAGACAGGGCCGGGTGCAAAAACTGTTTTTT
>-|-|TRBV15|TRBJ1-4
CATSSDRRGAGDEKLFF
TGTGCCACCAGCAGCGACAGACGAGGGGCGGGAGATGAAAAACTGTTTTTT
>-|TRBD1|TRBV11-2|TRBJ1-2
CASSSRTGVGYTF
TGTGCCAGCAGCTCCCGGACAGGGGTAGGCTACACCTTC
>many|-|TRBV27|TRBJ1-6
CASSLDYRSGTYNSPLHF
TGTGCCAGCAGTTTAGACTACAGGAGCGGGACCTATAATTCACCCCTCCACTTT
>-|-|TRBV15|TRBJ2-3
CATRVPGDPLQYF
TGTGCCACCAGAGTGCCAGGGGACCCACTTCAGTATTTT
>few|-|TRBV4-1|TRBJ1-2
CASSQESGRYYGYTF
TGCGCCAGCAGCCAAGAATCTGGCAGATACTATGGCTACACCTTC
>-|TRBD1|TRBV9|TRBJ1-4
CASSARTGENEKLFF
TGTGCCAGCAGCGCCCGCACAGGGGAAAATGAAAAACTGTTTTTT
>-|TRBD1|TRBV10-3|TRBJ2-2
CAINRGGTGELFF
TGTGCCATCAACAGGGGTGGAACCGGGGAGCTGTTTTTT
>-|TRBD1|TRBV7-9|TRBJ2-2
CASSSFGQGGTGELFF
TGTGCCAGCAGCTCCTTCGGACAGGGAGGCACCGGGGAGCTGTTTTTT
>few|TRBD1|TRBV2|TRBJ1-2
CASSEDRGTSGYTF
TGTGCCAGCAGTGAAGACAGGGGTACTTCTGGCTACACCTTC
>-|-|TRBV2|TRBJ1-1
CASSQDMNTEAFF
TGTGCCAGCAGCCAGGACATGAACACTGAAGCTTTCTTT
>-|-|TRBV5-4|TRBJ2-5
CASQTQETQYF
TGTGCCAGTCAGACACAAGAGACCCAGTACTTC
>-|-|TRBV29-1|TRBJ2-7
CSARSGNSYEQYF
TGCAGCGCCAGAAGCGGCAACTCCTACGAGCAGTACTTC
>once|-|TRBV14|TRBJ2-6
CASSQDRVVGSGANVLTF
TGTGCCAGCAGCCAAGACAGGGTGGTAGGATCTGGGGCCAACGTCCTGACTTTC
>-|-|TRBV7-2|TRBJ1-1
CASSLGAATEAFF
TGTGCCAGCAGCTTAGGGGCAGCCACTGAAGCTTTCTTT
>-|-|TRBV4-3|TRBJ1-5
CASSQARGGNQPQHF
TGCGCCAGCAGCCAAGCCAGGGGCGGCAATCAGCCCCAGCATTTT
>-|TRBD1|TRBV18|TRBJ2-7
CASSPRTGSSYEQYF
TGTGCCAGCTCACCCCGGACAGGGAGCTCCTACGAGCAGTACTTC
>-|TRBD2|TRBV5-4|TRBJ2-5
CASSLAGGEETQYF
TGTGCCAGCAGCTTAGCGGGAGGGGAAGAGACCCAGTACTTC
>-|TRBD2|TRBV7-6|TRBJ2-7
CASRGLAGGPIPYYEQYF
TGTGCCAGCAGGGGGTTGGCGGGGGGCCCGATACCCTATTACGAGCAGTACTTC
>-|-|TRBV6-4|TRBJ2-2
CASSEVPGLNGELFF
TGTGCCAGCAGTGAAGTACCAGGGCTCAACGGGGAGCTGTTTTTT
>-|TRBD1|TRBV6-1|TRBJ1-4
CASSEAGDGTGQWREKLFF
TGTGCCAGCAGTGAAGCTGGGGATGGGACAGGTCAATGGAGGGAAAAACTGTTTTTT
>-|TRBD1|TRBV5-4|TRBJ2-7
CASSFDRGREQYF
TGTGCCAGCAGCTTTGACAGGGGGAGAGAGCAGTACTTC
>-|-|TRBV6-1|TRBJ2-5
CASSGIGRETQYF
TGTGCCAGCAGTGGTATAGGGAGGGAGACCCAGTACTTC
>-|-|TRBV6-1|TRBJ2-2
CASTDEGGEEDRLFF
TGTGCCAGCACCGATGAGGGTGGGGAAGAAGATCGGCTGTTTTTT
>-|-|TRBV6-5|TRBJ1-4
CASTLLSAGLSELFF
TGTGCCAGCACTCTCCTCAGTGCGGGTTTGTCGGAACTGTTTTTT
>few|TRBD1|TRBV5-1|TRBJ2-7
CASSLYRGATYEQYF
TGCGCCAGCAGCCTCTACAGGGGGGCCACCTACGAGCAGTACTTC
>-|TRBD2|TRBV5-1|TRBJ2-7
CASGEGLAYEQYF
TGCGCCAGCGGAGAGGGACTAGCTTACGAGCAGTACTTC
>few|TRBD2|TRBV7-9|TRBJ2-3
CAGRTSGSTDTQYF
TGTGCCGGCCGGACTAGCGGGAGCACAGATACGCAGTATTTT
>-|TRBD1|TRBV2|TRBJ1-2
CASSEAPGQGKLPKYGYTF
TGTGCCAGCAGCGAAGCACCGGGACAGGGGAAGCTACCCAAATATGGCTACACCTTC
>-|-|TRBV6-5|TRBJ1-1
CASSYYRTADTEAFF
TGTGCCAGCAGTTACTATAGGACAGCGGACACTGAAGCTTTCTTT
>once|-|TRBV4-1|TRBJ1-4
CASSQGLGVFNEKLFF
TGCGCCAGCAGCCAGGGACTAGGGGTCTTTAATGAAAAACTGTTTTTT
>few|TRBD2|TRBV19|TRBJ2-1
CASSIIALAGAINEQFF
TGTGCCAGTAGTATAATCGCACTAGCGGGGGCCATCAATGAGCAGTTCTTC
>once|-|TRBV9|TRBJ1-3
CASSVGRATGNTIYF
TGTGCCAGCAGCGTAGGGAGGGCTACTGGAAACACCATATATTTT
>-|-|TRBV19|TRBJ2-1
CASSIRGPYNEQFF
TGTGCCAGTAGTATCAGGGGCCCATACAATGAGCAGTTCTTC
>-|-|TRBV6-6|TRBJ2-1
CASTPSGQYNEQFF
TGTGCCAGCACCCCGAGCGGCCAATACAATGAGCAGTTCTTC
>-|-|TRBV6-6|TRBJ2-7
CASSYSMRSEQYF
TGTGCCAGCAGTTACTCGATGAGGTCCGAGCAGTACTTC
>-|TRBD2|TRBV5-4|TRBJ2-6
CASSSRLGRAGANVLTF
TGTGCCAGCAGCTCTAGGCTCGGGAGGGCTGGGGCCAACGTCCTGACTTTC
>-|-|TRBV7-2|TRBJ1-1
CASSLSSGGWTEAFF
TGTGCCAGCAGCTTAAGCTCCGGGGGTTGGACTGAAGCTTTCTTT
>once|TRBD2|TRBV9|TRBJ2-3
CASSVAGTNTDTQYF
TGTGCCAGCAGCGTTGCCGGGACTAACACAGATACGCAGTATTTT
>once|TRBD1|TRBV19|TRBJ1-5
CASRPRFRDRGLLLSNQPQHF
TGTGCCAGTAGGCCGAGATTCCGGGACAGGGGCCTTCTACTTAGCAATCAGCCCCAGCATTTT
>-|-|TRBV29-1|TRBJ1-2
CSVEDWGTRRPYGYTF
TGCAGCGTTGAAGATTGGGGCACCCGGCGGCCCTATGGCTACACCTTC
>-|-|TRBV5-1|TRBJ2-7
CASSQPEGPYEQYF
TGCGCCAGCAGCCAGCCAGAGGGCCCTTACGAGCAGTACTTC
>-|-|TRBV5-1|TRBJ2-7
CASSLGSSYEQYF
TGCGCCAGCAGCTTGGGGAGCTCCTACGAGCAGTACTTC
>-|TRBD2|TRBV4-2|TRBJ2-3
CASSQDTSGVSTDTQYF
TGTGCCAGCAGCCAAGATACTAGCGGGGTTAGCACAGATACGCAGTATTTT
>-|-|TRBV27|TRBJ1-1
CASSSGLGTEAFF
TGTGCCAGCAGTTCGGGACTTGGCACTGAAGCTTTCTTT
>once|-|TRBV5-4|TRBJ2-2
CASSLILESGELFF
TGTGCCAGCAGCTTAATTCTGGAGTCCGGGGAGCTGTTTTTT
>-|-|TRBV5-1|TRBJ2-7
CASSPEVVSYEQYF
TGCGCCAGCAGCCCCGAAGTAGTCTCCTACGAGCAGTACTTC